A selection of T cell receptor beta chains follows, all from one sample in a study of blood T cell repertoires in COVID-19. TCRdb's copy holds only in-frame clones and misses some; the assay was immunoSEQ multiplex PCR. Found here are more than 70,000 clones, about 86% of them singletons; the top ten hold approximately 7.2%. The sequencing sample was made of peripheral blood. Every receptor here comes from a man in his sixties with acute or convalescent COVID-19. The CDR3 runs from the conserved cysteine through the conserved F or W. D genes are given only for firm matches. The listing skips clone size in some rows; elsewhere it reads once, few, many or a size class.

clone_size: -
v_call: TRBV6-5
j_call: TRBJ1-2
d_call: -
cdr3_nt: TGTGCCAGCAGTTTAGGAGGGAGCGGCTATGGCTACACCTTC
cdr3_aa: CASSLGGSGYGYTF

clone_size: -
v_call: TRBV4-2
j_call: TRBJ2-5
d_call: TRBD2
cdr3_nt: TGTGCCAGCAGCCAAGAGACTAGCGGACTCCAAGAGACCCAGTACTTC
cdr3_aa: CASSQETSGLQETQYF

clone_size: few
v_call: TRBV20-1
j_call: TRBJ2-7
d_call: TRBD1
cdr3_nt: TGCAGTGCGAGGGACAGCTACGAGCAGTACTTC
cdr3_aa: CSARDSYEQYF

clone_size: -
v_call: TRBV21-1
j_call: TRBJ2-3
d_call: -
cdr3_nt: TGTGCCAGCAGCAAAGCGAAGGCGGACAGGGGGCGCGGGACTACAGATACGCAGTATTTT
cdr3_aa: CASSKAKADRGRGTTDTQYF

clone_size: -
v_call: TRBV7-2
j_call: TRBJ1-2
d_call: -
cdr3_nt: TGTGCCAGCAGCCATAATGGACAGTCCTATGGCTACACCTTC
cdr3_aa: CASSHNGQSYGYTF

clone_size: -
v_call: TRBV9
j_call: TRBJ1-2
d_call: -
cdr3_nt: TGTGCCAGCAGCGTAGATGGGAGGACTATGGCTGGCTACACCTTC
cdr3_aa: CASSVDGRTMAGYTF

clone_size: -
v_call: TRBV21-1
j_call: TRBJ2-4
d_call: -
cdr3_nt: TGTGCCAGCAGCGAGACCGGGACTCTTCAGTACTTC
cdr3_aa: CASSETGTLQYF

clone_size: -
v_call: TRBV5-8
j_call: TRBJ1-4
d_call: TRBD1
cdr3_nt: TGTGCCAGCAGCCCTGGACAGGGCTATGAAAAACTGTTTTTT
cdr3_aa: CASSPGQGYEKLFF

clone_size: few
v_call: TRBV3-1/TRBV3-2
j_call: TRBJ1-6
d_call: -
cdr3_nt: TGTGCCAGCAGCCAGGTACAGGGTTCCCTCCACTTT
cdr3_aa: CASSQVQGSLHF

clone_size: few
v_call: TRBV30
j_call: TRBJ1-6
d_call: TRBD1
cdr3_nt: TGTGCCTGGAACCACAGGGGGGGCGCCTATTCACCCCTCCACTTT
cdr3_aa: CAWNHRGGAYSPLHF

clone_size: -
v_call: TRBV5-1
j_call: TRBJ1-6
d_call: TRBD1
cdr3_nt: TGCGCCAGCAGCATGGGACAGGGCGTTAATTCACCCCTCCACTTT
cdr3_aa: CASSMGQGVNSPLHF

clone_size: once
v_call: TRBV19
j_call: TRBJ2-7
d_call: TRBD2
cdr3_nt: TGTGCCAGTAGTATAGACGGGAGGAGCTCCTACGAGCAGTACTTC
cdr3_aa: CASSIDGRSSYEQYF

clone_size: -
v_call: TRBV30
j_call: TRBJ2-2
d_call: TRBD2
cdr3_nt: TGTGCCTGGTTACCAGCGGGAGGGCCGGGCACCGGGGAGCTGTTTTTT
cdr3_aa: CAWLPAGGPGTGELFF

clone_size: -
v_call: TRBV27
j_call: TRBJ1-2
d_call: -
cdr3_nt: TGTGCCAGCAGTTTATACGGGAGGTACTCCTATGGCTACACCTTC
cdr3_aa: CASSLYGRYSYGYTF

clone_size: -
v_call: TRBV7-9
j_call: TRBJ2-5
d_call: TRBD2
cdr3_nt: TGTGCCAGCAGCCCGATTAGCGGGAGCGGTGAGACCCAGTACTTC
cdr3_aa: CASSPISGSGETQYF

clone_size: -
v_call: TRBV20-1
j_call: TRBJ2-7
d_call: -
cdr3_nt: TGCAGTGCTAGTGCCGGGAATCTCCCCTACGAGCAGTACTTC
cdr3_aa: CSASAGNLPYEQYF

clone_size: -
v_call: TRBV20-1
j_call: TRBJ1-5
d_call: -
cdr3_nt: TGCAGTGCTATTGAGGACAACAATCAGCCCCAGCATTTT
cdr3_aa: CSAIEDNNQPQHF

clone_size: -
v_call: TRBV7-8
j_call: TRBJ1-6
d_call: -
cdr3_nt: TGTGCCAGCAGCTTAGCCGACTTGAATTCACCCCTCCACTTT
cdr3_aa: CASSLADLNSPLHF

clone_size: -
v_call: TRBV30
j_call: TRBJ1-5
d_call: -
cdr3_nt: TGTGCCTGGGCGTCGGGGGGAGAGGGTCAGCCCCAGCATTTT
cdr3_aa: CAWASGGEGQPQHF

clone_size: -
v_call: TRBV6-2/TRBV6-3
j_call: TRBJ2-5
d_call: TRBD2
cdr3_nt: TGTGCCAGCAGTCAACTAGCGGGGGGGCGTTGGCAAGAGACCCAGTACTTC
cdr3_aa: CASSQLAGGRWQETQYF

clone_size: -
v_call: TRBV30
j_call: TRBJ1-6
d_call: -
cdr3_nt: TGTGCCTGGAGTGGAGGGAAAGAGAATTCACCCCTCCACTTT
cdr3_aa: CAWSGGKENSPLHF

clone_size: -
v_call: TRBV7-2
j_call: TRBJ1-1
d_call: TRBD1
cdr3_nt: TGTGCCAGCAGTCGACAGGGTAGTTTTATAGGAGCTTTCTTT
cdr3_aa: CASSRQGSFIGAFF

clone_size: -
v_call: TRBV30
j_call: TRBJ1-5
d_call: -
cdr3_nt: TGTGCCTGGAGTGGTGAGTTCAATCAGCCCCAGCATTTT
cdr3_aa: CAWSGEFNQPQHF

clone_size: -
v_call: TRBV13
j_call: TRBJ2-7
d_call: -
cdr3_nt: TGTGCCAGCAGCTTACTTCAGGGTTACGAGCAGTACTTC
cdr3_aa: CASSLLQGYEQYF

clone_size: few
v_call: TRBV4-1
j_call: TRBJ1-1
d_call: -
cdr3_nt: TGCGCCAGCAGCCTAAGTGAGGGAGGGCACACTGAAGCTTTCTTT
cdr3_aa: CASSLSEGGHTEAFF

clone_size: -
v_call: TRBV30
j_call: TRBJ2-3
d_call: -
cdr3_nt: TGTGCCTGGAGTGCATCCACAGATACGCAGTATTTT
cdr3_aa: CAWSASTDTQYF

clone_size: -
v_call: TRBV11-3
j_call: TRBJ2-1
d_call: -
cdr3_nt: TGTGCCAGCAGCTTGACTCAGGGGTACAATGAGCAGTTCTTC
cdr3_aa: CASSLTQGYNEQFF

clone_size: -
v_call: TRBV10-3
j_call: TRBJ2-1
d_call: -
cdr3_nt: TGTGCCACCCCACGGGCGCCGGGAACCTTTGCCTACAATGAGCAGTTCTTC
cdr3_aa: CATPRAPGTFAYNEQFF

clone_size: -
v_call: TRBV5-1
j_call: TRBJ2-3
d_call: TRBD1
cdr3_nt: TGCGCCAGCAGCTTGGGGCTTTCCAGGGGGCAATCAGATACGCAGTATTTT
cdr3_aa: CASSLGLSRGQSDTQYF

clone_size: once
v_call: TRBV5-4
j_call: TRBJ2-1
d_call: TRBD1
cdr3_nt: TGTGCCAGCAGCCTCGACAGGGGGCGCAACAATGAGCAGTTCTTC
cdr3_aa: CASSLDRGRNNEQFF

clone_size: -
v_call: TRBV18
j_call: TRBJ1-6
d_call: TRBD1
cdr3_nt: TGTGCCAGCTCACCGGACAGGGGGCTGGTTTCACCCCTCCACTTT
cdr3_aa: CASSPDRGLVSPLHF